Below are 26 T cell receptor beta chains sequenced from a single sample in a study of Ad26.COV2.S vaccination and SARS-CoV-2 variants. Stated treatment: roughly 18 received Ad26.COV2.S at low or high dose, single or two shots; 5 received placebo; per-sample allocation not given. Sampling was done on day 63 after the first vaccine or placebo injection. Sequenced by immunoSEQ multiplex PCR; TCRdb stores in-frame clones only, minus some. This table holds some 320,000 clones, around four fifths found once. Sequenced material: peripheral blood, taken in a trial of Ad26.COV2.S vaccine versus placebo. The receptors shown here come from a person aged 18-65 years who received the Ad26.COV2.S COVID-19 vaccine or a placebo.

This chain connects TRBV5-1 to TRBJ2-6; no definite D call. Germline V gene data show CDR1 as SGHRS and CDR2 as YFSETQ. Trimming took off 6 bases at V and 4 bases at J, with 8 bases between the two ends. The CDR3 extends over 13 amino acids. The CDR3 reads CASKGLGANVLTF. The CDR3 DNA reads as TGCGCCAGCAAAGGGTTAGGGGCCAACGTCCTGACTTTC.

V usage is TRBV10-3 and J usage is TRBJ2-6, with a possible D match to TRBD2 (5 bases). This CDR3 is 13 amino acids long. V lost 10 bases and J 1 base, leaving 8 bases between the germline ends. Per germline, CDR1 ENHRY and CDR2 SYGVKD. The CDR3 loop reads CATGESGANVLTF. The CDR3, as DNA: TGTGCCACCGGGGAATCTGGGGCCAACGTCCTGACTTTC.

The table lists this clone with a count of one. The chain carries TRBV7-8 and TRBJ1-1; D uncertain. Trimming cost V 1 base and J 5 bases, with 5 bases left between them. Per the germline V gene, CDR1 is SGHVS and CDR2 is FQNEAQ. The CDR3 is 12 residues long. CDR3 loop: CASSLGVTEAFF. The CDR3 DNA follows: TGTGCCAGCAGCTTAGGGGTGACTGAAGCTTTCTTT.

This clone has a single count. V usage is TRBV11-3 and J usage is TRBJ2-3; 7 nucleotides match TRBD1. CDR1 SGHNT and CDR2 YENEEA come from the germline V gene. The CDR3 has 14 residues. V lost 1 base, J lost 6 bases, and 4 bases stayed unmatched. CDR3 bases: TGTGCCAGCAGCTTAGGGTCAGGGGGTGATACGCAGTATTTT. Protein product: CASSLGSGGDTQYF.

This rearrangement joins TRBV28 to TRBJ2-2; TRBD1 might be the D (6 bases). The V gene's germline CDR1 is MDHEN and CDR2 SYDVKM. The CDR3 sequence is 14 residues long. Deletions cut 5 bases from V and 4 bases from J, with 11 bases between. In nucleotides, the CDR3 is TGTGCCAGCAGTATACAGGGTCCCACCGGGGAGCTGTTTTTT. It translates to CASSIQGPTGELFF.

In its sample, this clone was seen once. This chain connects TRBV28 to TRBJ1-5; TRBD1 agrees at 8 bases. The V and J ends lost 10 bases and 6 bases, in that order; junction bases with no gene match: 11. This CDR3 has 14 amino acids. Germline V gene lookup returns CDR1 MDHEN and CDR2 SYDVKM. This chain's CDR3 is CATRGQGRVQPQHF. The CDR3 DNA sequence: TGTGCCACCCGAGGACAGGGAAGAGTTCAGCCCCAGCATTTT.

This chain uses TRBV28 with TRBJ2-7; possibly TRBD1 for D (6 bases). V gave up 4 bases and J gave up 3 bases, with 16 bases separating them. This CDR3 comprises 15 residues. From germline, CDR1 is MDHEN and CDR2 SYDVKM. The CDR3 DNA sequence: TGTGCCAGCAGTTGGGTTATCAGGGACAACTACGAGCAGTACTTC. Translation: CASSWVIRDNYEQYF.

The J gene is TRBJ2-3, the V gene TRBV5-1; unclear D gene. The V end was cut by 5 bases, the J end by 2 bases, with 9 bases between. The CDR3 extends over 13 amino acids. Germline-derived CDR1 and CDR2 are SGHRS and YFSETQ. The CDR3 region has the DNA TGCGCCAGCAGGGGGATGCTCACAGATACGCAGTATTTT. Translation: CASRGMLTDTQYF. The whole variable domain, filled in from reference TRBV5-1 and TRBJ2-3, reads KAGVTQTPRYLIKTRGQQVTLSCSPISGHRSVSWYQQTPGQGLQFLFEYFSETQRNKGNFPGRFSGRQFSNSRSEMNVSTLELGDSALYLCASRGMLTDTQYFGPGTRLTVL.

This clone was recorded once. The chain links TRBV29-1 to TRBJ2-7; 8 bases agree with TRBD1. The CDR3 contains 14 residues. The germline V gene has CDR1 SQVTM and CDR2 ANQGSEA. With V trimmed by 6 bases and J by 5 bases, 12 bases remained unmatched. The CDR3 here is CSVEGQEKVDEQYF. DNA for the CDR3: TGCAGCGTGGAGGGACAGGAGAAGGTTGACGAGCAGTACTTC.

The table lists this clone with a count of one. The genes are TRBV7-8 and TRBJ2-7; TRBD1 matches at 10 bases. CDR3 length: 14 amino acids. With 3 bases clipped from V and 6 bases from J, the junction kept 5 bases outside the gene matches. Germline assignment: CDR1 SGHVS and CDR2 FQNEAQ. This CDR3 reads CASSLGGDRGEQYF. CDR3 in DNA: TGTGCCAGCAGCTTGGGGGGGGACAGGGGCGAGCAGTACTTC.

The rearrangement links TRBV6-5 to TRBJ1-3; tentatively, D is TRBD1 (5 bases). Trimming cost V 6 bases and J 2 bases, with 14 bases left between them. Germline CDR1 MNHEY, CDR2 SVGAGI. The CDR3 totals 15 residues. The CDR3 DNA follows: TGTGCCAGCAGCCCCTGGGGGTCGGCTGGAAACACCATATATTTT. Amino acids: CASSPWGSAGNTIYF.

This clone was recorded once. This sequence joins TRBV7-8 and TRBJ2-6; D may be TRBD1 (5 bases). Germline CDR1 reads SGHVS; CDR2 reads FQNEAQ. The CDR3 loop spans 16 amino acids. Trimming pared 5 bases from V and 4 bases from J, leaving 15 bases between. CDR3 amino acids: CASSPSAGIGANVLTF. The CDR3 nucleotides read TGTGCCAGCAGCCCATCAGCAGGGATCGGGGCCAACGTCCTGACTTTC.

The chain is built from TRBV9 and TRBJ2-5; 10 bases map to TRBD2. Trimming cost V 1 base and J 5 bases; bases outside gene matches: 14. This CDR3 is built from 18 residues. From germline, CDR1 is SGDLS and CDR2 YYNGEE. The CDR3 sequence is CASSVTSAAASGGETQYF. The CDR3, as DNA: TGTGCCAGCAGCGTAACTTCTGCGGCGGCTAGCGGGGGTGAGACCCAGTACTTC.

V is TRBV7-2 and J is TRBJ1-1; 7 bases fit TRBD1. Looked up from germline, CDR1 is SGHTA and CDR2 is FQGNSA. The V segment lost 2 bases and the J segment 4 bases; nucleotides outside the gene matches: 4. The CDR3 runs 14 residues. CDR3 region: CASSLRRDSTEAFF. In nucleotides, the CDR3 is TGTGCCAGCAGCTTAAGAAGGGACAGCACTGAAGCTTTCTTT.

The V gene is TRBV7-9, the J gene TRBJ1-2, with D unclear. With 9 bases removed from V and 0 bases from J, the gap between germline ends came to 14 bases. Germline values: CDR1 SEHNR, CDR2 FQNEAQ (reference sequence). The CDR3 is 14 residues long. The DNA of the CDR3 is TGTGCCAGTCAAGGGTGGGAATCTAACTATGGCTACACCTTC. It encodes CASQGWESNYGYTF.

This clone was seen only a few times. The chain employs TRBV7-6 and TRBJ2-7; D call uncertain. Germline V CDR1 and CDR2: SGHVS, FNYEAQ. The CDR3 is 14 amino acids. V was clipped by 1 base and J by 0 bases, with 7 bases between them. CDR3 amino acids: CASSLGDSSYEQYF. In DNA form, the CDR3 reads TGTGCCAGCAGCTTAGGTGATAGCTCCTACGAGCAGTACTTC.

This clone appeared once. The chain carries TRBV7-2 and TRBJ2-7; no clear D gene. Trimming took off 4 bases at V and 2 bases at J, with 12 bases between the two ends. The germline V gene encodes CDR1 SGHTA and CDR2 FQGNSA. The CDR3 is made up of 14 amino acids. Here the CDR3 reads CASSSAVPAYEQYF. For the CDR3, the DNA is TGTGCCAGCAGCTCCGCGGTACCTGCCTACGAGCAGTACTTC.

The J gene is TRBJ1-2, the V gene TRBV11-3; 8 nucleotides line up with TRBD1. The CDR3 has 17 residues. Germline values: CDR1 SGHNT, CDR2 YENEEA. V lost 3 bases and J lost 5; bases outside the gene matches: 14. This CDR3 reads CASSFSTGRGQSYGYTF. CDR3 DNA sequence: TGTGCCAGCAGCTTCTCGACAGGCAGGGGGCAATCTTATGGCTACACCTTC.

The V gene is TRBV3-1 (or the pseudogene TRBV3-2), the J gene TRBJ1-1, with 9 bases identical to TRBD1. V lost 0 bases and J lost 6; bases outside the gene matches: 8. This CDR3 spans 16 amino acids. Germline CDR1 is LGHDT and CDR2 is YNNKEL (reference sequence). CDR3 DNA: TGTGCCAGCAGCCAAGAGGGACAGGGCTTTTTCCCTGAAGCTTTCTTT. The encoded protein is CASSQEGQGFFPEAFF.

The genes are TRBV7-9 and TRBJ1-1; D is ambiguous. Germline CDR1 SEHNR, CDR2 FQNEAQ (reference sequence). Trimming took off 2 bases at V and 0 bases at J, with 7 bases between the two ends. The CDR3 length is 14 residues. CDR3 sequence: CASSLRSMNTEAFF. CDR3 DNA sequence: TGTGCCAGCAGCTTAAGGAGCATGAACACTGAAGCTTTCTTT.

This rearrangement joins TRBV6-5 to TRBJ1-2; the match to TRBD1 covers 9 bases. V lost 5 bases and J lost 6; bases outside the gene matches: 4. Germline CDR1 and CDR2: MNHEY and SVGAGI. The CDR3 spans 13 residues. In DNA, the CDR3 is TGTGCCAGCAGTCTCCGGACAGGGGATGGCTACACCTTC. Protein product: CASSLRTGDGYTF.

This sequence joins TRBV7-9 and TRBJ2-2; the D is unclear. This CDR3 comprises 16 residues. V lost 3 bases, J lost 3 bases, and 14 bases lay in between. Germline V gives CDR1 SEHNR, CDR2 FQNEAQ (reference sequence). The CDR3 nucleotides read TGTGCCAGCAGCTTTATGGTCTTCCGCGACACCGGGGAGCTGTTTTTT. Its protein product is CASSFMVFRDTGELFF.

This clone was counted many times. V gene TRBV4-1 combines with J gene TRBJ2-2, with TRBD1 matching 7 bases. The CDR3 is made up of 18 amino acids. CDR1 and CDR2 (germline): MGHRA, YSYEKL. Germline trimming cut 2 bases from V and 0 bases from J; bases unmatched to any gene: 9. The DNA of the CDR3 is TGCGCCAGCAGCCAACGGTCCGGACAGGTCGCGAACACCGGGGAGCTGTTTTTT. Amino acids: CASSQRSGQVANTGELFF.

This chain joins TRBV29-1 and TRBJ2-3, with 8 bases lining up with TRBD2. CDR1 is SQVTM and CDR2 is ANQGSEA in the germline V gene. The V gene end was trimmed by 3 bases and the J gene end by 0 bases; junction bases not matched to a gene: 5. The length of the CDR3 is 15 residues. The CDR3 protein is CSVDGGVGSTDTQYF. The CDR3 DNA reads TGCAGCGTTGACGGGGGGGTTGGTAGCACAGATACGCAGTATTTT.

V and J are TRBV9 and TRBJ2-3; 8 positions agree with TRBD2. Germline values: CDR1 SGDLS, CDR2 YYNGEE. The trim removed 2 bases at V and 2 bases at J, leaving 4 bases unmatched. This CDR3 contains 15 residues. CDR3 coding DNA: TGTGCCAGCAGCGTTGGGACTAGATCCACAGATACGCAGTATTTT. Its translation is CASSVGTRSTDTQYF.

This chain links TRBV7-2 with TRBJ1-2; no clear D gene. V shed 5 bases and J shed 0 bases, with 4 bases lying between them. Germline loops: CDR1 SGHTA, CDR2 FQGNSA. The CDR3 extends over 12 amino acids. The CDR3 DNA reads TGTGCCAGCAGCCCCTCTAACTATGGCTACACCTTC. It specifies CASSPSNYGYTF.